The following is a T cell receptor (beta chain) sequence with its context. Its antigen is currently unknown. The sample is drawn from a study of cytomegalovirus exposure and HLA in healthy donors. Overall study results and limits: Links to common viral pathogens appeared, in a later analysis, for several of the most significant clusters. Presence/absence analyses assumed roughly uniform sequencing depth across donors, which may not hold. Immune exposure data for these donors was limited to CMV serostatus. Highly shared sequence variants in one cluster were likely a sequencing artifact.

The junction had 11 bases not matched to a gene; V was cut back by 4 bases and J by 5 bases. The CDR3 runs 16 residues. Primers for the PCR totalled 60 Vbeta and 13 Jbeta. The repertoire was sequenced with immunoSEQ multiplex PCR; TCRdb's copy has only in-frame clones and lacks some. The sample has about 190,000 clones; roughly 80% are singletons. This TCR was recovered from a woman aged 18-29 years in good health and CMV-seronegative. The genes are TRBV23-1 and TRBJ2-7; 10 nucleotides line up with TRBD1. TRBV23-1 is given ORF status, its function remaining uncertain. The sample consisted of PBMCs. The CDR3 DNA reads TGCGCCAGCAGTCCTACCGGACAGGGGGTTTTTGACGAGCAGTACTTC. Translating it yields CASSPTGQGVFDEQYF.